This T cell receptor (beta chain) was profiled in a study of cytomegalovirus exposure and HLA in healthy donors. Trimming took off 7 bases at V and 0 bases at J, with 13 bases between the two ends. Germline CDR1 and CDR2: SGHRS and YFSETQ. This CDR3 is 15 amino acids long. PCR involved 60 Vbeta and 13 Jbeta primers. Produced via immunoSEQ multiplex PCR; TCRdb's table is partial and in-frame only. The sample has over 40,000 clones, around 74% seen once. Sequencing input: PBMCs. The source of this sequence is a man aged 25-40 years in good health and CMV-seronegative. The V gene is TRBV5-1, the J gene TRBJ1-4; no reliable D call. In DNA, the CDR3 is TGCGCCAGCGGATCCAAGGGAGCAACTAATGAAAAACTGTTTTTT. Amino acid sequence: CASGSKGATNEKLFF.